This T cell receptor (beta chain) was retrieved from a study of identifying expanded T cells in peripheral blood. Trimming cost V 6 bases and J 0 bases, with 11 bases left between them. CDR1 is SGHTA, CDR2 FQGNSA, per germline. The CDR3 length is 15 residues. Sequenced by immunoSEQ multiplex PCR; TCRdb stores in-frame clones only, minus some. The table lists around 100,000 clones, about 90% of them singletons, with approximately 6% in the top ten. This clone was observed a handful of times. As yet, its antigen is unknown. Overall study results and limits: Roughly two-week clone count variance significantly increased as total template count grew. Differentially abundant clones: around 1.2 between replicates, about 16 at around 14 days, less than 20 at four.

Healthy donors had no documented immune events, such as infections, while sampled. The chain joins TRBV7-2 to TRBJ2-2; D is uncertain. This clonotype was sampled from a person aged 18 to 70 in good health. The sequencing input was blood. Written as DNA, the CDR3 is TGTGCCAGCAGAGGAGCAAGCGCGAACACCGGGGAGCTGTTTTTT. Translating gives CASRGASANTGELFF.